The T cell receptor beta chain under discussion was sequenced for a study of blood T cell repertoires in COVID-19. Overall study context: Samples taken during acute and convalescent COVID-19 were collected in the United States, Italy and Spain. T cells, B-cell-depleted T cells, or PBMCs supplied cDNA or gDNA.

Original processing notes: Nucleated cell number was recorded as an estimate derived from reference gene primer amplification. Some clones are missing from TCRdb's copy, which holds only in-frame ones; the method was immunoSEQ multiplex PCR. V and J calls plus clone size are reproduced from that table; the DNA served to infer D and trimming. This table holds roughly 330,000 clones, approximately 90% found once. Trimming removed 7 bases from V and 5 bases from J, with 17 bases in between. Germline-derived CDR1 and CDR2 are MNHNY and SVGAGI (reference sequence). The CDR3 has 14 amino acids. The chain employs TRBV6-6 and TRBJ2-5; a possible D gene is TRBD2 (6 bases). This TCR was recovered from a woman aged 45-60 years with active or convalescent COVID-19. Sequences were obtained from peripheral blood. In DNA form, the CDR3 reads TGTGCCAGCACCCTACATGGGGCGGGGGAGACCCAGTACTTC. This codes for CASTLHGAGETQYF.